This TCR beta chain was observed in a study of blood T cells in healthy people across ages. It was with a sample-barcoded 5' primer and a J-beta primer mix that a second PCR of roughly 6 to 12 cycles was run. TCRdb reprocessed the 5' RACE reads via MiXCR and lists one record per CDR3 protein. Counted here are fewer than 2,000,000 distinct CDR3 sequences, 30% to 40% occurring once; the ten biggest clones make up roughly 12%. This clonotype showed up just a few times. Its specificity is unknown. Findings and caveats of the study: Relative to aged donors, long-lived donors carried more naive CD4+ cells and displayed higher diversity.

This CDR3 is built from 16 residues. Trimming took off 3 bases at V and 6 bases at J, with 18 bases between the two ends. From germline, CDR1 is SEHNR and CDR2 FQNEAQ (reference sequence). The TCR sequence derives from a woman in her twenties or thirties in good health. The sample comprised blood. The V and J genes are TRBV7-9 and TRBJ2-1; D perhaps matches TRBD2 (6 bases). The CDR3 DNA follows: TGTGCCAGCAGCTTTTCCAGACTAGAATGGGCCAATGAGCAGTTCTTC. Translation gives CASSFSRLEWANEQFF. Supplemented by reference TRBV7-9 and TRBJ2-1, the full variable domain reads DTGVSQNPRHKITKRGQNVTFRCDPISEHNRLYWYRQTLGQGPEFLTYFQNEAQLEKSRLLSDRFSAERPKGSFSTLEIQRTEQGDSAMYLCASSFSRLEWANEQFFGPGTRLTVL.